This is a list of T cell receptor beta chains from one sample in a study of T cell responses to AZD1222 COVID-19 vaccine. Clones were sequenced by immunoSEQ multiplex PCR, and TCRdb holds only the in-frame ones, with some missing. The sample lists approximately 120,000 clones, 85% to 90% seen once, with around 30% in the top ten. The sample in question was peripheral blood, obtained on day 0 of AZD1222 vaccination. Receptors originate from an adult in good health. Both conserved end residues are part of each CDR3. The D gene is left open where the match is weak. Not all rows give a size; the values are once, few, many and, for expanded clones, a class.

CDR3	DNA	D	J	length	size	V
CASSLAGTATGNTIYF	TGTGCCAGCAGCTTAGCTGGGACAGCAACTGGAAACACCATATATTTT	TRBD1	TRBJ1-3	16	NA	TRBV7-8
CASSLGPPGGGEQYF	TGCGCCAGCAGCTTGGGACCCCCCGGGGGGGGCGAGCAGTACTTC	TRBD2	TRBJ2-7	15	NA	TRBV5-1
CASSQVSGQQYF	TGTGCCAGCAGCCAAGTTTCCGGCCAGCAGTACTTC	NA	TRBJ2-7	12	NA	TRBV4-2
CASSLTGTVGDTQYF	TGTGCCAGCAGCTTGACTGGGACTGTCGGTGATACGCAGTATTTT	NA	TRBJ2-3	15	NA	TRBV7-3
CASSWSPSRQETQYF	TGTGCCAGCAGCTGGTCCCCCTCGAGACAGGAGACCCAGTACTTC	NA	TRBJ2-5	15	NA	TRBV7-2
CASSSGRLAKFTDTQYF	TGTGCCAGCAGTTCCGGTCGTCTAGCGAAGTTCACAGATACGCAGTATTTT	NA	TRBJ2-3	17	NA	TRBV27
CASSYSPGPAYEQYF	TGTGCCAGCAGTTACTCGCCAGGGCCCGCCTACGAGCAGTACTTC	NA	TRBJ2-7	15	once	TRBV6-5
CASSQGTGTQETQYF	TGTGCCAGCAGCCAGGGGACAGGGACCCAAGAGACCCAGTACTTC	TRBD1	TRBJ2-5	15	NA	TRBV2
CASSLGRGTTNEKLFF	TGTGCCAGCAGTTTGGGCAGGGGTACGACTAATGAAAAACTGTTTTTT	NA	TRBJ1-4	16	once	TRBV2
CASSPGNFGHEQYF	TGTGCCAGCTCACCGGGGAATTTTGGACACGAGCAGTACTTC	NA	TRBJ2-7	14	NA	TRBV18
CASSLGMGQGREKLFF	TGTGCCAGCAGTCTAGGGATGGGACAGGGCCGAGAAAAACTGTTTTTT	TRBD1	TRBJ1-4	16	NA	TRBV2
CASSATGAGQPQHF	TGTGCCAGCAGTGCTACAGGGGCGGGACAGCCCCAGCATTTT	TRBD1	TRBJ1-5	14	NA	TRBV25-1
CASSTTGYGTEAFF	TGTGCCAGCAGTACTACAGGGTACGGCACTGAAGCTTTCTTT	NA	TRBJ1-1	14	NA	TRBV27
CASSTGQGYGQPQHF	TGTGCCAGCAGCACGGGACAGGGGTACGGTCAGCCCCAGCATTTT	TRBD1	TRBJ1-5	15	NA	TRBV11-2
CASSLTGQNEKLFF	TGTGCCAGCTCACTCACAGGGCAGAATGAAAAACTGTTTTTT	NA	TRBJ1-4	14	NA	TRBV18
CASSSGTGYNSPLHF	TGCGCCAGCAGCTCGGGGACAGGCTATAATTCACCCCTCCACTTT	TRBD1	TRBJ1-6	15	NA	TRBV5-1
CASAVRSLSSGANVLTF	TGCGCCAGCGCGGTGCGTTCCTTATCCTCTGGGGCCAACGTCCTGACTTTC	NA	TRBJ2-6	17	NA	TRBV5-1
CASGFRLNEKLFF	TGTGCCAGCGGATTCCGCCTTAATGAAAAACTGTTTTTT	NA	TRBJ1-4	13	NA	TRBV27
CASTDQGKLGGEQYF	TGTGCCAGCACCGACCAGGGGAAGTTGGGCGGCGAGCAGTACTTC	NA	TRBJ2-7	15	NA	TRBV6-5
CASSPGTAAAYNEQFF	TGTGCCAGCAGCCCGGGCACCGCGGCAGCTTACAATGAGCAGTTCTTC	NA	TRBJ2-1	16	NA	TRBV9
CASSYPGQGVDVSYEQYF	TGTGCCAGCAGTTACCCTGGACAGGGGGTAGATGTCTCCTACGAGCAGTACTTC	TRBD1	TRBJ2-7	18	NA	TRBV6-2/TRBV6-3
CASSLGTGRSNQPQHF	TGTGCCAGCAGCTTAGGGACAGGGAGAAGCAATCAGCCCCAGCATTTT	TRBD1	TRBJ1-5	16	NA	TRBV7-9
CASSSAGRALTEAFF	TGTGCCAGCAGTTCGGCAGGCAGGGCCCTTACTGAAGCTTTCTTT	NA	TRBJ1-1	15	NA	TRBV28
CASSSDRQETQYF	TGTGCCAGCAGCTCCGACCGACAAGAGACCCAGTACTTC	NA	TRBJ2-5	13	NA	TRBV11-2
CASSLIRGNQPQHF	TGTGCCAGCTCACTCATCCGGGGAAATCAGCCCCAGCATTTT	NA	TRBJ1-5	14	NA	TRBV18
CAISESNYEQYF	TGTGCCATCAGTGAGTCCAACTACGAGCAGTACTTC	NA	TRBJ2-7	12	NA	TRBV10-3
CSVEATGTTQYF	TGCAGCGTTGAAGCGACAGGGACTACCCAGTACTTC	NA	TRBJ2-5	12	NA	TRBV29-1
CASSSGTGFYEQYF	TGTGCCAGCTCATCCGGGACAGGGTTCTACGAGCAGTACTTC	TRBD1	TRBJ2-7	14	NA	TRBV18
CASSLAGPGGGYGYTF	TGTGCCAGCAGCTTAGCAGGGCCGGGGGGAGGCTATGGCTACACCTTC	NA	TRBJ1-2	16	NA	TRBV7-9
CASSYGASGNTGELFF	TGTGCCAGCAGCTACGGGGCTAGCGGGAACACCGGGGAGCTGTTTTTT	TRBD2	TRBJ2-2	16	NA	TRBV5-4
CASSPAGGRGETQYF	TGTGCCAGCAGCCCAGCAGGGGGCAGAGGGGAGACCCAGTACTTC	TRBD1	TRBJ2-5	15	NA	TRBV9